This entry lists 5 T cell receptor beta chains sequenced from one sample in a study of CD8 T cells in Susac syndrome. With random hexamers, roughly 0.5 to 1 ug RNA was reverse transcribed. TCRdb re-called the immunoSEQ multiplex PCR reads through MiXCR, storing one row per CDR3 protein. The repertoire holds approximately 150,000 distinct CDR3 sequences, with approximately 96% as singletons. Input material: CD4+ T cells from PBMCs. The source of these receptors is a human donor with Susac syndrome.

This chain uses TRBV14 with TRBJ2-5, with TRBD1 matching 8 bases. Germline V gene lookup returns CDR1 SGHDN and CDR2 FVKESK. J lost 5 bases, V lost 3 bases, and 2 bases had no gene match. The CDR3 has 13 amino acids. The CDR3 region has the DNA TGTGCCAGCAGCCAGACAGGGGATGAGACCCAGTACTTC. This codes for CASSQTGDETQYF.

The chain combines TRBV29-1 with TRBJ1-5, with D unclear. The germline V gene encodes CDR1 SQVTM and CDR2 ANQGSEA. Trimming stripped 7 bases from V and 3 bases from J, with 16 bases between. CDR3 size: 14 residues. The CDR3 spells CSAGGSGVNQPQHF. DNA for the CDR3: TGCAGCGCCGGCGGTTCCGGTGTCAATCAGCCCCAGCATTTT. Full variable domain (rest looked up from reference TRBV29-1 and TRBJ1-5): SAVISQKPSRDICQRGTSLTIQCQVDSQVTMMFWYRQQPGQSLTLIATANQGSEATYESGFVIDKFPISRPNLTFSTLTVSNMSPEDSSIYLCSAGGSGVNQPQHFGDGTRLSIL.

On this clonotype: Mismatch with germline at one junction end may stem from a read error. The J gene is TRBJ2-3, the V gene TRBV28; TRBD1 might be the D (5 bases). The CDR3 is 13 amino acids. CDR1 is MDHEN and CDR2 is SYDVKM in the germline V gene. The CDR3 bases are TGTGTCAGCAGAGACAGCCGCACAGATACGCAGTATTTT. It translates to CVSRDSRTDTQYF.

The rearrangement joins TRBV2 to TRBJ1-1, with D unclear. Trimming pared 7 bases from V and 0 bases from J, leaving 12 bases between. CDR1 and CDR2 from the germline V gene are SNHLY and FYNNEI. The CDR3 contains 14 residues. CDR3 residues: CASNRGSMNTEAFF. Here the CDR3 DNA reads TGTGCCAGCAATCGTGGCTCCATGAACACTGAAGCTTTCTTT.

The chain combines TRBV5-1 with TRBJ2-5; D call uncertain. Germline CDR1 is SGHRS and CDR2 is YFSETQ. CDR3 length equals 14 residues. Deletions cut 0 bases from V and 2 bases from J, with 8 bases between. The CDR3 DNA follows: TGCGCCAGCAGCTTGGAGGGCGGACAAGAGACCCAGTACTTC. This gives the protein CASSLEGGQETQYF.